The clone carrying this T cell receptor beta chain appeared a single time. Its cognate antigen is unknown. The V gene's germline CDR1 is MNHEY and CDR2 SVGAGI. CDR3 size: 12 residues. The V end lost 4 bases, the J end lost 3 bases, and 4 bases lay between the germline ends. Recipients boosted at about 4 weeks or about 12 weeks are pooled. The sample is drawn from a study of T cell responses to AZD1222 COVID-19 vaccine. Findings and caveats of the study: There were mostly white British donors and more females than males, and clonal diversity was possibly underestimated. Spike-specific TCRs gained breadth and depth after people received two AZD1222 doses. It was only a handful of AZD1222 recipients who were seropositive at baseline.

Libraries were prepared by immunoSEQ multiplex PCR; TCRdb keeps only in-frame clonotypes and omits some of them. The sample holds over 45,000 clones; about nine tenths are singletons and the top ten take approximately 5.3%. The chain carries TRBV6-5 and TRBJ1-5, with D uncertain. This receptor was obtained from an adult who received the AZD1222 COVID-19 vaccine. The specimen comprised peripheral blood, sampled 28 days after the second AZD1222 dose. DNA for the CDR3: TGTGCCAGCAGTTCCCTCAATCAGCCCCAGCATTTT. It encodes CASSSLNQPQHF.